The TCR beta chain under discussion was sequenced for a study of human T cells and chemical hapten exposure. Study details: The study patch tested 0.01% DPC on the upper back and read results at 6 days.

The time point is: patch test 1, 2 weeks after DPC sensitization. Noted treatment: therapeutic diphenylcyclopropenone sensitization with weekly scalp DPC. Total RNA was isolated from whole blood that had not been fractionated. CDR3 length: 16 amino acids. J lost 8 bases, V lost 1 base, and 7 bases had no gene match. CDR1 is LGHNA and CDR2 is YSLEER in the germline V gene. Findings and caveats of the study: The number of TCRs over 1 in 1000 frequency stayed unchanged after DPC.

With respect to this clonotype: Its antigen is not identified.

Original handling: Per sample, the median was around 100,000 TCRs, with values from roughly 23,000 to 640,000. From the RACE reads, TCRdb called clonotypes with MiXCR, one entry per CDR3 protein. These V and J calls rely on TCRdb rather than the paper's analysis. This table has roughly 72,000 distinct CDR3 sequences, under 13% appearing once. The rearrangement joins TRBV4-3 to TRBJ2-1; 11 bases map to TRBD2. The sequencing here drew on whole blood, taken in connection with sensitization to the hapten diphenylcyclopropenone (DPC). The TCR was taken from a woman in her forties or fifties with alopecia areata. Some clones in this sample may be carry-over from other donors' samples. CDR3 in amino acids: CASSQVDLAGGDEQFF. For the CDR3, the DNA is TGCGCCAGCAGCCAAGTTGATCTAGCGGGAGGTGATGAGCAGTTCTTC.